The next 32 T cell receptor beta chains were all read from a single sample in a study of T cell responses to AZD1222 COVID-19 vaccine. The method was immunoSEQ multiplex PCR; TCRdb's version includes in-frame clones alone and lacks a portion of them. The data show about 140,000 clones, 85% to 95% seen once. Source: peripheral blood, taken on day 0 of MenACWY control vaccination. Receptors originate from an adult in good health.

This clone was detected once. V gene TRBV18 combines with J gene TRBJ1-1; 8 nucleotides match TRBD1. The length of the CDR3 is 15 residues. After removal of 6 bases from V and 0 bases from J, the junction contained 6 bases not matched to a gene. Germline V lookup: CDR1 KGHSH, CDR2 LQKENI. The CDR3 spells CASSPMGQVNTEAFF. As DNA, the CDR3 is TGTGCCAGCTCGCCAATGGGACAGGTGAACACTGAAGCTTTCTTT.

This clone has only one observation. The chain uses TRBV19 and TRBJ2-1, with 8 bases that match TRBD2. The ends lost 3 bases at V and 9 bases at J; junction bases unmatched: 4. The CDR3 is 13 amino acids. Germline CDR1 reads LNHDA; CDR2 reads SQIVND (reference sequence). CDR3 bases: TGTGCCAGTAGTATCCATAGCGGGGTTGAGCAGTTCTTC. Protein sequence: CASSIHSGVEQFF.

The J gene is TRBJ1-6, the V gene TRBV19, with no clear D. Trimming took 5 bases from V and 7 from J, leaving 15 bases between them. This CDR3 comprises 15 residues. Germline loops: CDR1 LNHDA, CDR2 SQIVND (reference sequence). CDR3 residues: CASSSQAGGNSPLHF. The CDR3 nucleotides are TGTGCCAGTAGTTCCCAGGCAGGCGGGAATTCACCCCTCCACTTT.

The chain joins TRBV29-1 to TRBJ2-1; tentatively, D is TRBD1 or TRBD2 (5 bases each). Trimming removed 3 bases from V and 0 bases from J, with 9 bases in between. From germline, CDR1 is SQVTM and CDR2 ANQGSEA. The CDR3 runs to 14 residues. This CDR3 is CSVDGADSYNEQFF. The CDR3 nucleotides read TGCAGCGTTGACGGGGCTGACTCCTACAATGAGCAGTTCTTC.

J is TRBJ1-2 and V is TRBV19, with TRBD1 identical over 8 bases. Germline V gene data show CDR1 as LNHDA and CDR2 as SQIVND (reference sequence). The CDR3 spans 15 residues. Trimming cost V 3 bases and J 6 bases; bases outside gene matches: 9. CDR3 DNA: TGTGCCAGTAGTATTGTGGGTGGGACAGGTCATGGCTACACCTTC. It is translated as CASSIVGGTGHGYTF.

The chain is built from TRBV28 and TRBJ1-5; the D gene is possibly TRBD1 (6 bases). V gave up 6 bases and J gave up 3 bases, with 15 bases separating them. CDR1 MDHEN and CDR2 SYDVKM come from the germline V gene. The CDR3 has 15 amino acids. CDR3 loop: CASSLPQGINQPQHF. Here the CDR3 DNA reads TGTGCCAGCAGCCTGCCGCAGGGGATCAATCAGCCCCAGCATTTT.

Only a few counts were recorded for this clone. CDR3 coding DNA: TGTGCCAGCAGTCTCCGGGACAGGGCTTTGGGAGCCTATAATTCACCCCTCCACTTT. Protein product: CASSLRDRALGAYNSPLHF. This rearrangement joins TRBV6-6 to TRBJ1-6, with 9 bases identical to TRBD1. The length of the CDR3 is 19 residues. Trimming removed 5 bases from V and 2 bases from J; junction bases left unmatched: 13. Germline CDR1 and CDR2: MNHNY and SVGAGI (reference sequence).

This chain joins TRBV3-1 (or the pseudogene TRBV3-2) and TRBJ1-2; maybe TRBD1 (6 bases). V was clipped by 4 bases and J by 4 bases, with 10 bases between them. Germline V CDR1 and CDR2: LGHDT, YNNKEL (reference sequence). The CDR3 spans 13 residues. The DNA for the CDR3 is TGTGCCAGCAGCCGTAGGGGGTTCTATGGCTACACCTTC. Amino acids: CASSRRGFYGYTF.

This chain connects TRBV6-5 to TRBJ1-5; 10 nucleotides agree with TRBD1. Germline-derived CDR1 and CDR2 are MNHEY and SVGAGI. The CDR3 sequence is 14 residues long. Losses at the gene ends were 8 bases for V and 9 bases for J; bases not matched to a gene: 10. The CDR3: CASGTGTGVGPQHF. CDR3 in DNA: TGTGCCAGCGGGACCGGGACAGGGGTCGGGCCCCAGCATTTT.

The J gene is TRBJ2-2, the V gene TRBV15, with D perhaps matching TRBD1 (6 bases). Germline V gene data show CDR1 as LNHNV and CDR2 as YYDKDF (reference sequence). The CDR3 sequence is 13 residues long. The V end was cut by 7 bases, the J end by 3 bases, with 9 bases between. CDR3 DNA: TGTGCCACCACAGGGGTTTACACCGGGGAGCTGTTTTTT. Its translation is CATTGVYTGELFF.

In DNA, the CDR3 is TGTGCCAGTAAGAGGCTCTCCTCTGGAAACACCATATATTTT. This translates into CASKRLSSGNTIYF. The rearrangement uses TRBV19 and TRBJ1-3; no reliable D call. V lost 7 bases to trimming and J lost 0 bases, with 10 bases between them. This CDR3 comprises 14 residues. Germline CDR1 LNHDA, CDR2 SQIVND (reference sequence).

The chain recombines TRBV9 with TRBJ2-2; TRBD1 might be the D (6 bases). Per the germline V gene, CDR1 is SGDLS and CDR2 is YYNGEE. With 4 bases removed from V and 0 bases from J, the gap between germline ends came to 13 bases. The CDR3 is 16 amino acids. CDR3 DNA sequence: TGTGCCAGCAGCTCCCGGACAGCCCCGAACACCGGGGAGCTGTTTTTT. Translated, it gives CASSSRTAPNTGELFF. Supplemented by reference TRBV9 and TRBJ2-2, the full variable domain reads DSGVTQTPKHLITATGQRVTLRCSPRSGDLSVYWYQQSLDQGLQFLIQYYNGEERAKGNILERFSAQQFPDLHSELNLSSLELGDSALYFCASSSRTAPNTGELFFGEGSRLTVL.

This clone appeared a single time. This chain uses TRBV5-5 with TRBJ2-5, with D uncertain. From germline, CDR1 is SGHKS and CDR2 YYEKEE (reference sequence). CDR3 length: 14 amino acids. With 0 bases removed from V and 1 base from J, the gap between germline ends came to 7 bases. The CDR3 DNA sequence: TGTGCCAGCAGCTTGGGTGCAGTCCAAGAGACCCAGTACTTC. Amino acid sequence: CASSLGAVQETQYF.

The chain employs TRBV19 and TRBJ1-6; TRBD1 might be the D (5 bases). The CDR3 runs 15 residues. The germline gives CDR1 LNHDA, CDR2 SQIVND (reference sequence). The V and J ends lost 6 bases and 4 bases respectively, with 13 bases between them. The CDR3 coding sequence is TGTGCCAGTAGCATAAGACAGCCTTATAATTCACCCCTCCACTTT. Its translation: CASSIRQPYNSPLHF.

V usage is TRBV19 and J usage is TRBJ1-2; a possible D gene is TRBD1 (5 bases). V was pared by 7 bases and J by 4 bases, with 7 bases between. CDR3 length: 11 residues. Per the germline V gene, CDR1 is LNHDA and CDR2 is SQIVND (reference sequence). CDR3 loop: CASTDTYGYTF. CDR3 sequence (DNA): TGTGCCAGTACGGACACCTATGGCTACACCTTC.

The chain carries TRBV2 and TRBJ1-1, with 7 bases identical to TRBD1. The CDR3 runs 14 residues. The V gene's germline CDR1 is SNHLY and CDR2 FYNNEI. Trimming took 3 bases from V and 1 from J; bases not matched to a gene: 2. The CDR3 spells CASSEAGGNTEAFF. The CDR3 DNA is TGTGCCAGCAGTGAGGCAGGGGGGAACACTGAAGCTTTCTTT.

The chain combines TRBV5-1 with TRBJ1-4, with a weak D call TRBD1 (6 bases). The CDR3 covers 15 residues. Germline assignment: CDR1 SGHRS and CDR2 YFSETQ. V was cut by 3 bases and J by 4 bases, with 13 bases left in between. Here the CDR3 reads CASSSERGVNEKLFF. DNA for the CDR3: TGCGCCAGCAGCTCAGAGAGGGGGGTTAATGAAAAACTGTTTTTT. The full variable domain, in which reference TRBV5-1 and TRBJ1-4 provide the parts outside the CDR3, is KAGVTQTPRYLIKTRGQQVTLSCSPISGHRSVSWYQQTPGQGLQFLFEYFSETQRNKGNFPGRFSGRQFSNSRSEMNVSTLELGDSALYLCASSSERGVNEKLFFGSGTQLSVL.

The V and J genes are TRBV9 and TRBJ1-2; 7 positions match TRBD1. The J segment lost 2 bases and the V segment lost 0 bases, leaving 1 base of the junction unmatched. Per the germline V gene, CDR1 is SGDLS and CDR2 is YYNGEE. This CDR3 contains 14 residues. CDR3 coding DNA: TGTGCCAGCAGCGTAGGGGACAGAAACTATGGCTACACCTTC. It specifies CASSVGDRNYGYTF.

The chain combines TRBV19 with TRBJ1-1; D is unresolved. The CDR3 consists of 14 residues. The germline V gene has CDR1 LNHDA and CDR2 SQIVND (reference sequence). The V gene lost 5 bases and the J gene lost 6 bases, with 16 bases spanning the gap. In DNA form, the CDR3 reads TGTGCCAGTAGTGTGGGTTACAGAGAAGCTGAAGCTTTCTTT. This encodes CASSVGYREAEAFF.

The J gene is TRBJ1-2, the V gene TRBV6-5; D gene uncertain. The CDR3 is made up of 15 amino acids. V was trimmed by 0 bases and J by 3 bases, leaving 11 bases between them. Looked up from germline, CDR1 is MNHEY and CDR2 is SVGAGI. CDR3 bases: TGTGCCAGCAGTTACTCGATTTGGCAGCACTATGGCTACACCTTC. Encoded protein: CASSYSIWQHYGYTF.

This chain links TRBV19 with TRBJ2-1; TRBD2 might be the D (5 bases). Trimming pared 0 bases from V and 3 bases from J, leaving 6 bases between. Germline assignment: CDR1 LNHDA and CDR2 SQIVND (reference sequence). The CDR3 consists of 14 residues. The CDR3 reads CASSIDAGYNEQFF. The CDR3 DNA reads as TGTGCCAGTAGTATAGATGCGGGCTACAATGAGCAGTTCTTC.

This clone was counted once. CDR3 residues: CASSNQGSLGPTQYF. The CDR3 DNA sequence: TGTGCCAGTAGTAACCAGGGAAGCCTGGGGCCGACCCAGTACTTC. The chain combines TRBV19 with TRBJ2-5; D is perhaps TRBD1 (5 bases). The CDR3 is 15 amino acids. Trimming pared 4 bases from V and 7 bases from J, leaving 19 bases between. Germline V lookup: CDR1 LNHDA, CDR2 SQIVND (reference sequence).

The CDR3 sequence: CASSPGTSGNYNEQFF. The DNA for the CDR3 is TGTGCCAGCAGCCCCGGGACTAGCGGAAATTACAATGAGCAGTTCTTC. This chain joins TRBV11-3 and TRBJ2-1, with 11 bases that match TRBD2. The germline V gene encodes CDR1 SGHNT and CDR2 YENEEA. V trimming: 5 bases; J trimming: 4 bases; junction bases outside the gene matches: 7. The length of the CDR3 is 16 residues.

The chain employs TRBV10-2 and TRBJ1-5; 7 bases match TRBD1. Germline CDR1 and CDR2: WSHSY and SAAADI. Germline trimming cut 4 bases from V and 5 bases from J; bases unmatched to any gene: 5. The CDR3 runs to 14 residues. The CDR3 nucleotides are TGCGCCAGCAGTGGCCGGGACAGATATCAGCCCCAGCATTTT. Amino acids: CASSGRDRYQPQHF.

V and J are TRBV6-4 and TRBJ1-2; D is ambiguous. The CDR3 has 13 amino acids. Germline V gene data show CDR1 as MRHNA and CDR2 as SNTAGT. Between the trimmed V and J ends, which lost 5 bases and 2 bases, there was a span of 9 bases. The CDR3 region has the DNA TGTGCCAGCAGTCCTTCACGGAACTATGGCTACACCTTC. Its protein is CASSPSRNYGYTF.

The chain combines TRBV5-5 with TRBJ1-2, with D uncertain. The length of the CDR3 is 17 residues. From germline, CDR1 is SGHKS and CDR2 YYEKEE (reference sequence). V lost 4 bases and J lost 3, with 22 bases in between. The CDR3 sequence: CASSPDLGSGLYYGYTF. The CDR3 DNA reads TGTGCCAGCAGCCCAGACCTTGGTTCAGGATTATACTATGGCTACACCTTC.

The chain has TRBV19 and TRBJ1-6; D possibly corresponds to TRBD1 (5 bases). CDR3 size: 14 residues. Trimming stripped 6 bases from V and 7 bases from J, with 13 bases between. CDR1 is LNHDA and CDR2 is SQIVND in the germline V gene (reference sequence). The CDR3 region is CASRLSGRNSPLHF. CDR3 nucleotide sequence: TGTGCCAGTAGATTGTCAGGGAGGAATTCACCCCTCCACTTT.

The V call is TRBV29-1, the J call TRBJ1-3; D unclear. V lost 4 bases to trimming and J lost 3 bases, with 13 bases between them. Per the germline V gene, CDR1 is SQVTM and CDR2 is ANQGSEA. The CDR3 spans 14 residues. CDR3 nucleotide sequence: TGCAGCGTTGGAACCCCGGGTTATGGAAACACCATATATTTT. Its protein product is CSVGTPGYGNTIYF. The full variable domain, rest sourced from reference TRBV29-1 and TRBJ1-3, is SAVISQKPSRDICQRGTSLTIQCQVDSQVTMMFWYRQQPGQSLTLIATANQGSEATYESGFVIDKFPISRPNLTFSTLTVSNMSPEDSSIYLCSVGTPGYGNTIYFGEGSWLTVV.

This clone came up once. The chain is built from TRBV11-2 and TRBJ2-1; D perhaps matches TRBD1 (6 bases). CDR3 size: 15 residues. Trimming shortened V by 1 base and J by 9 bases, and 16 bases separated the two germline ends. Germline CDR1 SGHAT, CDR2 FQNNGV. CDR3 bases: TGTGCCAGCAGCTTAGGGGGGCGGGCCCAGGGTGAGCAGTTCTTC. Translation: CASSLGGRAQGEQFF. Combining the CDR3 with reference TRBV11-2 and TRBJ2-1 gives the whole variable domain EAGVAQSPRYKIIEKRQSVAFWCNPISGHATLYWYQQILGQGPKLLIQFQNNGVVDDSQLPKDRFSAERLKGVDSTLKIQPAKLEDSAVYLCASSLGGRAQGEQFFGPGTRLTVL.

The rearrangement uses TRBV3-1 (or the pseudogene TRBV3-2) and TRBJ1-1; TRBD1 aligns across 10 bases. CDR3 size: 16 residues. Germline values: CDR1 LGHDT, CDR2 YNNKEL (reference sequence). Trimming took 3 bases from V and 4 from J; bases not matched to a gene: 8. Here the CDR3 DNA reads TGTGCCAGCAGCCACCGCCGGACAGGGGGGACCACTGAAGCTTTCTTT. Its protein is CASSHRRTGGTTEAFF.

The CDR3 spells CATSRARVGDYGYTF. Here the CDR3 DNA reads TGTGCCACCAGCAGAGCACGGGTGGGCGACTATGGCTACACCTTC. V gene TRBV15 combines with J gene TRBJ1-2; D is uncertain. The germline V and J ends were trimmed by 1 base and 3 bases, with 12 bases remaining between them. CDR1 LNHNV and CDR2 YYDKDF come from the germline V gene (reference sequence). The CDR3 is made up of 15 amino acids.

The V call is TRBV9, the J call TRBJ2-2; 8 positions match TRBD2. Per the germline V gene, CDR1 is SGDLS and CDR2 is YYNGEE. The CDR3 contains 16 residues. V lost 0 bases, J lost 3 bases, and 4 bases stayed unmatched. The CDR3 DNA is TGTGCCAGCAGCGTAGTGGCTAGCGGGCACACCGGGGAGCTGTTTTTT. The encoded protein is CASSVVASGHTGELFF.